This section outlines one T cell receptor beta chain sequence together with its context. Its antigen is currently unknown. This sample was included in a study of cytomegalovirus exposure and HLA in healthy donors. Points from the study as a whole: Later on, analysis showed that most CMV-associated TCR beta chains appeared to be HLA-restricted. Three CMV-associated chains proved CMV antigen-specific in vitro.

Primers included in the PCR were 60 Vbeta and 13 Jbeta primers. TCRdb's table, derived via immunoSEQ multiplex PCR, lists solely in-frame clones and lacks some. The sample contains 160,000 or so clones, roughly 81% of which appear only once. The CDR3 sequence is 12 residues long. Germline CDR1 MNHNS, CDR2 SASEGT. Trimming removed 3 bases at V and 8 bases at J, with 8 bases between. The TCR sequence derives from a woman aged 18-29 years in good health and CMV-seropositive. The chain carries TRBV6-1 and TRBJ2-1; D is ambiguous. Input material: PBMCs. CDR3 nucleotides: TGTGCCAGCAGTGACTTCCCCGATGAGCAGTTCTTC. Protein: CASSDFPDEQFF.